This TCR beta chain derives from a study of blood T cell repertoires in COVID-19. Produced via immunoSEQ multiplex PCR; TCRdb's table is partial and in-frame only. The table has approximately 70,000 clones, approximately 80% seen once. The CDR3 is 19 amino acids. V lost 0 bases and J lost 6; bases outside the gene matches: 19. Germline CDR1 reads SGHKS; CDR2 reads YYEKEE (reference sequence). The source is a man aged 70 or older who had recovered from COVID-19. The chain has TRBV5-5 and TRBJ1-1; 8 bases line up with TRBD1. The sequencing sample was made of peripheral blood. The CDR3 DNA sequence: TGTGCCAGCAGCTTGGCTCCCCCCGGACAGGGTTTCGAGAAGGCTGAAGCTTTCTTT. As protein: CASSLAPPGQGFEKAEAFF.